Below, 10 T cell receptor beta chains from the same sample are listed, as sequenced in a study of Ad26.COV2.S vaccination and SARS-CoV-2 variants. Treatment of the sample: roughly 18 received Ad26.COV2.S at low or high dose, single or two shots; about 5 received placebo; per-sample allocation not given. Sampling was performed 63 days after the first vaccine or placebo injection. Sequenced by immunoSEQ multiplex PCR; TCRdb stores in-frame clones only, minus some. The table records approximately 480,000 clones, 87% of them present only once. This sample comprised peripheral blood, obtained in a trial of Ad26.COV2.S vaccine versus placebo. These receptor sequences come from a person between 18 and 60 years old who received the Ad26.COV2.S COVID-19 vaccine or a placebo.

This clone came up once. This chain connects TRBV9 to TRBJ2-1, with D perhaps being TRBD1 or TRBD2 (5 bases each). The CDR3 runs 15 residues. Trimming removed 0 bases from V and 5 bases from J, with 12 bases in between. Germline CDR1 is SGDLS and CDR2 is YYNGEE. The CDR3 DNA is TGTGCCAGCAGCGTAGGGGGGACGCCTAACAATGAGCAGTTCTTC. Translating it yields CASSVGGTPNNEQFF.

The chain couples TRBV19 to TRBJ1-5, with 11 bases fitting TRBD1. J lost 7 bases, V lost 7 bases, and 6 bases had no gene match. Germline assignment: CDR1 LNHDA and CDR2 SQIVND (reference sequence). The CDR3 contains 14 residues. CDR3 loop: CASTRTGGGQPQHF. CDR3 coding DNA: TGTGCCAGTACCCGGACAGGGGGCGGGCAGCCCCAGCATTTT.

This clone has a single count. The chain combines TRBV4-1 with TRBJ1-5; no clear D. The V end was cut by 0 bases, the J end by 5 bases, with 11 bases between. Germline CDR1 reads MGHRA; CDR2 reads YSYEKL. CDR3 length equals 15 residues. The CDR3 loop is CASSQDWYGDQPQHF. The CDR3 nucleotides are TGCGCCAGCAGCCAAGATTGGTATGGTGATCAGCCCCAGCATTTT.

V and J are TRBV6-5 and TRBJ1-6, with a weak D call TRBD1 (5 bases). V was clipped by 5 bases and J by 8 bases, with 13 bases between them. Germline V gene data show CDR1 as MNHEY and CDR2 as SVGAGI. This CDR3 has 14 residues. The CDR3 protein is CASSTRDGDSPLHF. The DNA for the CDR3 is TGTGCCAGCAGTACCCGGGACGGAGATTCACCCCTCCACTTT.

The chain is built from TRBV19 and TRBJ2-5, with D hard to call. CDR3 length: 13 residues. Per germline, CDR1 LNHDA and CDR2 SQIVND (reference sequence). V was clipped by 3 bases and J by 2 bases, with 7 bases between them. In nucleotides, the CDR3 is TGTGCCAGTAGTATCCAACAGCAAGAGACCCAGTACTTC. Translating it yields CASSIQQQETQYF.

The chain combines TRBV5-1 with TRBJ2-7; D remains ambiguous. V shed 4 bases and J shed 1 base, with 6 bases lying between them. Per the germline V gene, CDR1 is SGHRS and CDR2 is YFSETQ. This CDR3 contains 12 residues. The CDR3 DNA sequence: TGCGCCAGCAGCGACGCGTCCTACGAGCAGTACTTC. It is translated as CASSDASYEQYF.

The chain has TRBV5-4 and TRBJ2-7; 12 bases fit TRBD1. Germline V gene data show CDR1 as SGHNT and CDR2 as YYREEE (reference sequence). The CDR3 consists of 16 residues. J lost 7 bases, V lost 4 bases, and 12 bases had no gene match. The CDR3 protein is CASSGTGGLPGGEQYF. CDR3 nucleotides: TGTGCCAGCAGCGGGACAGGGGGCCTCCCAGGTGGTGAGCAGTACTTC.

The V call is TRBV5-1, the J call TRBJ1-5; 7 bases match TRBD1. The CDR3 is 15 residues long. With 4 bases clipped from V and 4 bases from J, the junction kept 8 bases outside the gene matches. Germline CDR1 reads SGHRS; CDR2 reads YFSETQ. CDR3 nucleotides: TGCGCCAGCAGCCCCGGGACAGTACCTAATCAGCCCCAGCATTTT. Translated, it gives CASSPGTVPNQPQHF.

The gene calls are TRBV21-1 and TRBJ1-2; the table's D call, TRBD1, has no DNA check behind it. TRBV21-1 is listed as a pseudogene. The CDR3 covers 17 residues. In DNA, the CDR3 is TGTGCCAGCAGCCCACAGACAGGGGGTCAATTCCTCTATGGCTACACCTTC. It is translated as CASSPQTGGQFLYGYTF.

The V gene is TRBV10-2, the J gene TRBJ2-5, with D hard to call. The germline V gene has CDR1 WSHSY and CDR2 SAAADI. The V end lost 0 bases, the J end lost 11 bases, and 7 bases lay between the germline ends. This CDR3 has 11 amino acids. The CDR3 loop is CASSESVAQYF. CDR3 coding DNA: TGCGCCAGCAGTGAGTCAGTAGCTCAGTACTTC.